What follows describes a single T cell receptor beta chain. This clone was found a few times. The target of this receptor is not known. No base-level quality is on record; no much larger clone is a single base apart. The data originate from a study of Ad26.COV2.S vaccination and SARS-CoV-2 variants listed by TCRdb under 2021. Broadly, across the study: Donors in the vaccine arm were drawn from COV1001, a phase I-IIa trial of Ad26.COV2.S in healthy adults that was multicentre, randomized, double-blind and placebo-controlled. TCRbeta repertoire sequencing served as the tool for gauging how specific and how broad the SARS-CoV-2-reactive T cell receptors were following Ad26.COV2.S vaccination. Ad26.COV2.S was administered intramuscularly at a dose of 5x10^10 or 1x10^11 viral particles, either as one shot or as two shots given 56 days apart. Trial participants were randomized into five groups of five, in which low-dose or high-dose Ad26.COV2.S was given once or twice, or placebo was given on both occasions. Investigators remained blinded to trial group allocation during experiments and outcome assessment. The TCR-sequenced set comprised approximately 32 samples: some 20 Ad26.COV2.S vaccine recipients, 5 placebo recipients and 8 SARS-CoV-2 convalescent individuals. Broader findings and caveats from the paper: The study was not powered to compare responses between vaccine doses or regimens. Comparable non-spike TCR breadth was observed between vaccine and placebo recipients, consistent with only spike being contained in the vaccine. The authors noted that total T cell responses may have been underestimated by the TCR breadth and depth analyses. Compared with placebo recipients, Ad26.COV2.S recipients showed higher spike-specific TCR breadth (P = 0.0014). After vaccination, substantial breadth of spike-specific CD8+ and CD4+ T cell responses was reported.

At the junction V is shortened by 3 bases and J by 7 bases; bases outside the gene matches: 6. From a lookup of the germline V gene, CDR1 and CDR2 are MDHEN and SYDVKM. The CDR3 spans 13 residues, from the cysteine through the phenylalanine. The entry retains the CDR3 DNA only, 39 bases that are in frame from base 1. TCRbeta CDR3 regions were sequenced with the immunoSEQ Assay. After extraction, genomic DNA underwent amplification by bias-controlled multiplex PCR, followed by high-throughput sequencing. Regarding the original processing steps: To quantify the absolute abundance of every unique TCRbeta CDR3 region, sequences were collapsed and filtered. Usable DNA was measured by amplifying reference genes present in all nucleated cells, and TCRbeta template counts were normalized to that usable DNA to estimate T cell fraction. Repertoire TCRs were annotated as SARS-CoV-2-specific when V gene, CDR3 amino acid sequence and J gene were exactly matched to a known reactive TCR set. MIRA supplied the reference SARS-CoV-2 TCR set, which was filtered for enrichment in COVID-19-positive ImmuneCODE repertoires so that public or cross-reactive TCRs were removed. Using the MIRA antigens, annotated TCRs were further analysed by specific ORF or by position within an ORF. Breadth was defined as the number of annotated unique rearrangements divided by the total number of unique productive rearrangements, and depth was defined as the summed frequency of the annotated unique rearrangements. TCR breadth was compared between groups using two-sided Wilcoxon rank-sum tests. Held by TCRdb, this immuneACCESS table contains in-frame sequences only and omits some clones. Under half of the omission traces to an unresolved V gene where checked; the cause of the rest is unknown. That table furnishes V, J and clone size, whereas the DNA furnished D and trimming. The sample table records roughly 420,000 clones; approximately 90% of these occur just once. Clones ranked in the top ten supply around 3.6% of the sample.

Taken with the paper, the label for treatment or condition translates to: roughly 18 received Ad26.COV2.S at low or high dose, single or two shots; several received placebo; per-sample allocation not given. Repertoires of vaccine and placebo recipients were sequenced from samples collected on day 63 after the first injection. Between 29 July and 7 August 2020, Cohort 1b enrolled 20 to 30 adults aged 18-55 years at one site in Boston, USA. Ad26.COV2.S consisted of a replication-incompetent adenovirus type 26 vector by which a prefusion-stabilized SARS-CoV-2 spike protein from the original Wuhan strain was expressed.

This material consisted of peripheral blood, taken in a trial of Ad26.COV2.S vaccine versus placebo. The sequence was obtained from a person aged 18 to 59 who received the Ad26.COV2.S COVID-19 vaccine or a placebo. The rearrangement joined TRBV28 to TRBJ2-7, with 7 bases in between that match TRBD2. The CDR3 is CASSFTREGEQYF. The sequence in DNA is TGTGCCAGCAGTTTCACCAGGGAGGGGGAGCAGTACTTC.